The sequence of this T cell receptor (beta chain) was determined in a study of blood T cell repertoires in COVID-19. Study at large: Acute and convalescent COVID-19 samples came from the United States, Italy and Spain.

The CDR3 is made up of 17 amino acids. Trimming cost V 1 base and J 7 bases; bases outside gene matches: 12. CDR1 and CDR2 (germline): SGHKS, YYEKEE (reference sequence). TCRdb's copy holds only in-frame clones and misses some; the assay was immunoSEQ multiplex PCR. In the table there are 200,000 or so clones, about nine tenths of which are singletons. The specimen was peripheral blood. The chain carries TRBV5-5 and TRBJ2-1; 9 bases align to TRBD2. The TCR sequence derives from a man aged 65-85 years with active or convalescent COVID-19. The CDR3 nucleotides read TGTGCCAGCAGCTTGATGGGGGGTAGCGGGAGTTGGAATGAGCAGTTCTTC. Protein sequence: CASSLMGGSGSWNEQFF.